This T cell receptor (beta chain) was captured by sequencing in a study of brain T cells in children with intractable seizures. This clone was detected only once. Antigen specificity is unknown. Study-level points and caveats: Clones missing pre-surgery may reflect undersampling of that blood sample.

Sequencing used immunoSEQ multiplex PCR; TCRdb keeps in-frame clones, though not all of them. The profile shows about 64,000 clones, about 96% of them singletons. This CDR3 region has 16 residues. The germline V gene encodes CDR1 SGHRS and CDR2 YFSETQ. Trimming took 3 bases from V and 4 from J; bases not matched to a gene: 11. The chain links TRBV5-1 to TRBJ2-3; 7 bases match TRBD1. The sequence was obtained from a boy younger than two with focal cortical dysplasia and intractable seizures. The sequencing here drew on peripheral blood, taken at surgery. The CDR3 bases are TGCGCCAGCAGCTCTGTTTGGGTGCAGGGGGCAGATACGCAGTATTTT. It codes for CASSSVWVQGADTQYF.